Listed below are T cell receptor beta chains from one sample, sequenced in a study of blood T cells in healthy people across ages. TCRdb processed the 5' RACE reads anew with MiXCR; each CDR3 protein has one entry. The sample contains 850,000 to 1,000,000 distinct CDR3 sequences, about 53% of which appear only once. The material sequenced was blood. The receptors shown here come from a woman aged 55-69 years in good health. CDR3s include the opening cysteine and the closing phenylalanine or tryptophan. The order of the fields is V gene, D gene, J gene, clone size, CDR3 protein, CDR3 DNA. D genes are given only for firm matches. Not every row has a clone size; where given, it reads once, few, many or a size class.

TRBV6-6,TRBD1,TRBJ2-7,many,CASSWGQLYEQYF,TGCGCCAGCAGCTGGGGACAGCTCTACGAGCAGTACTTC
TRBV7-2,TRBD2,TRBJ2-4,.,CASSSTAGRAVGYF,TGTGCCAGCTCCTCGACGGCGGGGAGGGCGGTGGGGTACTTC
TRBV9,TRBD2,TRBJ2-1,.,CASSADRGGSYNEQFF,TGTGCCAGCAGCGCCGACCGGGGGGGCTCCTACAATGAGCAGTTCTTC
TRBV4-2,.,TRBJ2-3,.,CASSQALAGDTQYF,TGTGCCAGCAGCCAAGCTCTAGCTGGAGATACGCAGTATTTT
TRBV4-2,.,TRBJ2-7,.,CASSRVGGGSSYEQYF,TGTGCCAGCAGCCGAGTCGGGGGCGGGAGTTCCTACGAGCAGTACTTC
TRBV12-3/TRBV12-4,.,TRBJ2-4,.,CASSLVVYIQYF,TGTGCCAGCAGTTTGGTAGTATACATTCAGTACTTC
TRBV12-3/TRBV12-4,.,TRBJ2-7,few,CASSLQWGPVYEQYF,TGTGCCAGCAGTTTACAATGGGGTCCGGTCTACGAGCAGTACTTC
TRBV11-2,.,TRBJ2-5,.,CASSLDRTGRETQYF,TGTGCCAGCAGCTTAGATCGAACAGGCCGGGAGACCCAGTACTTC
TRBV4-2,TRBD1,TRBJ2-1,.,CASSQVAGQGSYEQFF,TGTGCCAGCAGCCAAGTTGCGGGACAGGGTTCGTATGAGCAGTTCTTC
TRBV12-3/TRBV12-4,.,TRBJ2-1,.,CASTARGTPMKQFF,TGTGCCAGCACTGCCCGAGGAACTCCCATGAAACAGTTCTTC
TRBV5-1,TRBD2,TRBJ2-3,.,CASSGGLVGVDTQYF,TGCGCCAGCAGCGGGGGACTAGTGGGAGTAGATACGCAGTATTTT
TRBV6-5,TRBD1,TRBJ1-1,few,CASSYSGGGHTEAFF,TGTGCCAGCAGTTACTCAGGGGGCGGCCACACTGAAGCTTTCTTT
TRBV12-3/TRBV12-4,.,TRBJ1-1,.,CASSHGHSNTEAFF,TGTGCCAGCAGCCACGGACACTCGAACACTGAAGCTTTCTTT
TRBV4-2,TRBD2,TRBJ2-5,.,CASKEQRGGGVETQYF,TGTGCCAGCAAAGAACAACGTGGGGGAGGGGTAGAGACCCAGTACTTC
TRBV7-2,.,TRBJ1-5,many,CASSVGPNQPQHF,TGTGCCAGCAGCGTAGGGCCCAATCAGCCCCAGCATTTT
TRBV10-3,.,TRBJ2-2,.,CAISPGTATGELFF,TGTGCCATCAGCCCCGGGACGGCCACCGGGGAGCTGTTTTTT
TRBV4-1,.,TRBJ2-5,.,CASSQSSTGGLQETQYF,TGCGCCAGCAGCCAAAGCTCAACCGGAGGACTCCAAGAGACCCAGTACTTC
TRBV6-2/TRBV6-3,.,TRBJ2-7,.,CAIKNRDHNNEQYF,TGTGCCATCAAAAACCGGGACCACAACAATGAGCAGTACTTC
TRBV2,.,TRBJ1-4,.,CASSEAGARGEKLFF,TGTGCCAGCAGTGAAGCAGGGGCCCGGGGCGAAAAACTGTTTTTT
TRBV20-1,.,TRBJ1-5,.,CSAGAPNQPQHF,TGCAGTGCTGGGGCCCCCAATCAGCCCCAGCATTTT
TRBV29-1,.,TRBJ1-2,.,CSVEGVAGAISGYTF,TGCAGCGTTGAAGGTGTGGCAGGGGCTATTTCGGGCTACACCTTC
TRBV9,.,TRBJ1-1,.,CASSAGPNTEAFF,TGTGCCAGCAGCGCTGGACCGAACACTGAAGCTTTCTTT
TRBV5-1,TRBD2,TRBJ2-5,.,CASSLATSGRGETQYF,TGCGCCAGCAGCTTGGCAACTAGCGGGAGGGGAGAGACCCAGTACTTC
TRBV28,.,TRBJ2-7,.,CASSRRVTQPYEQYF,TGTGCCAGCAGTCGACGAGTCACGCAGCCCTACGAGCAGTACTTC
TRBV6-6,TRBD2,TRBJ2-1,.,CASSLPLTSPPYNEQFF,TGTGCCAGCAGCCTTCCACTGACTAGCCCCCCATACAATGAGCAGTTCTTC
TRBV4-2,.,TRBJ2-5,.,CASSQDPTGDGTQYF,TGTGCCAGCAGCCAAGATCCAACGGGAGATGGGACCCAGTACTTC
TRBV28,.,TRBJ1-6,.,CASNPMYNSPLHF,TGTGCCAGCAATCCCATGTATAATTCACCCCTCCACTTT
TRBV20-1,TRBD1,TRBJ1-2,few,CSAPRQGAFFNYGYTF,TGCAGTGCTCCAAGACAGGGGGCGTTTTTCAACTATGGCTACACCTTC
TRBV27,TRBD2,TRBJ2-3,once,CASTQKGGRPPLGTQYF,TGTGCCAGCACCCAAAAGGGCGGGAGACCTCCTCTCGGTACGCAGTATTTT
TRBV12-3/TRBV12-4,TRBD2,TRBJ2-2,few,CASSSSGPNTGELFF,TGTGCCAGCAGTTCTAGCGGCCCGAACACCGGGGAGCTGTTTTTT
TRBV24-1,.,TRBJ2-5,.,CATSDFPRETQYF,TGTGCCACCAGTGATTTTCCCCGGGAGACCCAGTACTTC
TRBV11-2,TRBD2,TRBJ2-1,.,CASSAHWTRGYNEQFF,TGTGCCAGCAGCGCCCATTGGACTAGAGGTTACAATGAGCAGTTCTTC
TRBV7-9,.,TRBJ2-7,.,CASSILRDHPYEQYF,TGTGCCAGCAGCATCCTTCGGGACCATCCCTACGAGCAGTACTTC